This TCR beta chain derives from a study of cytomegalovirus exposure and HLA in healthy donors. Study outcomes and limitations: A later examination showed that TCR association rates differed by HLA locus, with DRB1 most and HLA-C fewest. Immune exposure information available was restricted to CMV serostatus. Because they were indistinguishable, some V segments, including TRBV6-2 and TRBV6-3, were excluded. In a later analysis, roughly 17,000 TCR beta sequences were associated with HLA alleles at 0.05 false discovery rate.

Trimming at V came to 1 base and at J to 3 bases, leaving 8 bases not matched to a gene. Germline V gene lookup returns CDR1 LGHNT and CDR2 FRNRAP. The CDR3 runs to 17 residues. With 60 Vbeta and 13 Jbeta primers, the PCR was carried out. Some clones are missing from TCRdb's copy, which holds only in-frame ones; the method was immunoSEQ multiplex PCR. This sample's clone table lists 140,000 or so clones. Turning to this clone: The target antigen is unknown.

The sequence was obtained from a male donor in good health and CMV-seronegative. This chain connects TRBV12-5 to TRBJ2-7; TRBD1 matches at 11 bases. Sequencing was done on a sample of PBMCs. This CDR3 reads CASGLALGTGGNYEQYF. The CDR3 DNA sequence: TGTGCTAGTGGTTTGGCCCTTGGGACAGGGGGGAACTACGAGCAGTACTTC.